Reported below is one T cell receptor (beta chain). This sample was taken from a study of post-analysis software for immune sequencing data. The library was made from cDNA and included unique molecular identifiers. TCRdb passed the PCR reads through MiXCR, listing each CDR3 protein once. The sample yields approximately 770,000 distinct CDR3 sequences, about half seen once. Sequencing was carried out using blood. The receptor's source is a girl aged 10 to 17 with multiple sclerosis.

CDR3 protein: CASSQPTSGVTDTQYF. CDR3 coding DNA: TGCGCCAGCAGCCAACCGACTAGCGGCGTTACAGATACGCAGTATTTT. The chain carries TRBV4-1 and TRBJ2-3; 9 positions match TRBD2. The germline gives CDR1 MGHRA, CDR2 YSYEKL. The junction had 6 bases not matched to a gene; V was cut back by 2 bases and J by 3 bases. The length of the CDR3 is 16 residues.